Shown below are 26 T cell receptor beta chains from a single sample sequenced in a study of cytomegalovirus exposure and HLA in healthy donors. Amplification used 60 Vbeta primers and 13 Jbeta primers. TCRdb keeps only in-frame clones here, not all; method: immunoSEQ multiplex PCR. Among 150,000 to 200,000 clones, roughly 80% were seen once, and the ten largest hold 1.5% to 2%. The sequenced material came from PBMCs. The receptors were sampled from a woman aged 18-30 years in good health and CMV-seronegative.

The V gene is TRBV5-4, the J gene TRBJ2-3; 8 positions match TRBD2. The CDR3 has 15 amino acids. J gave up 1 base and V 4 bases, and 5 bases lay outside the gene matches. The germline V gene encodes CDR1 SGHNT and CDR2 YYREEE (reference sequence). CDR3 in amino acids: CASSPGGVGTDTQYF. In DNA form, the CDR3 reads TGTGCCAGCAGCCCGGGGGGGGTGGGCACAGATACGCAGTATTTT.

Here the CDR3 reads CATDRKRQGSPYEQYV. In DNA, the CDR3 is TGTGCCACCGACAGGAAAAGACAGGGGAGTCCCTACGAGCAGTACGTC. The chain is built from TRBV21-1 and TRBJ2-7; the listed D gene, TRBD1, was not tested against the DNA. TRBV21-1 is a pseudogene locus. CDR3 length equals 16 residues.

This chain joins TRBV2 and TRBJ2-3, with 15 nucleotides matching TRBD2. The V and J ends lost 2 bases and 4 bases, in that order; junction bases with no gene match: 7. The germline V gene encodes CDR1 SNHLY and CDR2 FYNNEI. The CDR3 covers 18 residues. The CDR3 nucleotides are TGTGCCAGCAGTGAACCGGGACTAGCGGGAGGAAAATCAGATACGCAGTATTTT. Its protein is CASSEPGLAGGKSDTQYF.

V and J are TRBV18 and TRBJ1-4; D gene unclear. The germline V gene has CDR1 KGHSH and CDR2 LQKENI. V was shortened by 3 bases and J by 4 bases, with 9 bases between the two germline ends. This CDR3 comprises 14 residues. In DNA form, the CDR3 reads TGTGCCAGCTCACCGGCTCAGGTTAATGAAAAACTGTTTTTT. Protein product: CASSPAQVNEKLFF.

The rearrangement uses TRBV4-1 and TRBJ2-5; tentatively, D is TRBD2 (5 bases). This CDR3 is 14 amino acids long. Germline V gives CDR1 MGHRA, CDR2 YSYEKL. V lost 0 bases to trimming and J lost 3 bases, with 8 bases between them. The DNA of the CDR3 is TGCGCCAGCAGCCAAGATCCCGGGGAAGAGACCCAGTACTTC. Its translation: CASSQDPGEETQYF.

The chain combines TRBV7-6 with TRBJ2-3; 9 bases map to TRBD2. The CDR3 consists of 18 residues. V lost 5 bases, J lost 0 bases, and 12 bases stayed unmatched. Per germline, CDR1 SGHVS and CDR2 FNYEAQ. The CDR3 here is CASSPRLAEGTSTDTQYF. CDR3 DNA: TGTGCCAGCAGCCCACGACTAGCGGAAGGTACCAGCACAGATACGCAGTATTTT.

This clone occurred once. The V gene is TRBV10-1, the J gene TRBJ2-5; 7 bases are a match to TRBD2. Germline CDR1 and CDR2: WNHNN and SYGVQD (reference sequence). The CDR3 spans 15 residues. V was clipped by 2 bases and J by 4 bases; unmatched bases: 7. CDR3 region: CASSESGIGGETQYF. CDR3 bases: TGCGCCAGCAGTGAGAGCGGGATCGGGGGAGAGACCCAGTACTTC.

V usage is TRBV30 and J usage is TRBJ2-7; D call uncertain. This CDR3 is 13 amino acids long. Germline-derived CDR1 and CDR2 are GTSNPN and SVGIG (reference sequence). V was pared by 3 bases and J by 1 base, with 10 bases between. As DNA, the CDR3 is TGTGCCTGGAGCGCAGGTGGATCCTACGAGCAGTACGTC. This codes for CAWSAGGSYEQYV.

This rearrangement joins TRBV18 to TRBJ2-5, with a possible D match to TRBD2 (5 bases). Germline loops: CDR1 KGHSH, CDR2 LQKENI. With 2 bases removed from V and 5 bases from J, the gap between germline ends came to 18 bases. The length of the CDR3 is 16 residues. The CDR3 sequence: CASSPMAIYGEETQYF. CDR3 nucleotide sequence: TGTGCCAGCTCACCAATGGCCATCTATGGGGAGGAGACCCAGTACTTC.

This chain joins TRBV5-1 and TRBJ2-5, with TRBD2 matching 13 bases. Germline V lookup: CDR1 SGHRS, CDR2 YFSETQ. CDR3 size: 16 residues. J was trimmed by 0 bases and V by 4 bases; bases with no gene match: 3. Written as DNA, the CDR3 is TGCGCCAGCAGCCCGGGACTAGCGGGGTACCAAGAGACCCAGTACTTC. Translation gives CASSPGLAGYQETQYF.

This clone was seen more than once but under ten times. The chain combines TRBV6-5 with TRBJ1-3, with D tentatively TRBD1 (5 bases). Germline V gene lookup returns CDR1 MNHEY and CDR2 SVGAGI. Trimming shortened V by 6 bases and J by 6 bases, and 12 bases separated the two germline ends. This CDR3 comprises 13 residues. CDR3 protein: CASRMDGANTIYF. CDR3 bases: TGTGCCAGCAGGATGGATGGGGCAAACACCATATATTTT.

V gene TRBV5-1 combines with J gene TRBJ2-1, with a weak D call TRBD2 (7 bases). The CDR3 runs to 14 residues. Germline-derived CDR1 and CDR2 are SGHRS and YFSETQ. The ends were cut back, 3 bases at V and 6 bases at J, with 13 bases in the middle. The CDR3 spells CASSSERGGNEQFF. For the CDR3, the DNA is TGCGCCAGCAGCTCCGAGAGGGGGGGCAATGAGCAGTTCTTC.

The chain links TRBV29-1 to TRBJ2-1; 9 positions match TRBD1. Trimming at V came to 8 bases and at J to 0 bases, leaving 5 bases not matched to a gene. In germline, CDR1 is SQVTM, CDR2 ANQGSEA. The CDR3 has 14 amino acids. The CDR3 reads CSSRTGVSYNEQFF. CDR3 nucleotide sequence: TGCAGCTCTCGGACAGGGGTCTCCTACAATGAGCAGTTCTTC.

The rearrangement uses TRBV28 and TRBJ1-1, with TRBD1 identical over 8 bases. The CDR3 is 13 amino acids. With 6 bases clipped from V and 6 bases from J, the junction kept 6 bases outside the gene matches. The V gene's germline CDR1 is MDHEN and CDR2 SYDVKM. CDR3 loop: CASRYTGGSEAFF. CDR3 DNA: TGTGCCAGCAGATACACAGGGGGATCTGAAGCTTTCTTT.

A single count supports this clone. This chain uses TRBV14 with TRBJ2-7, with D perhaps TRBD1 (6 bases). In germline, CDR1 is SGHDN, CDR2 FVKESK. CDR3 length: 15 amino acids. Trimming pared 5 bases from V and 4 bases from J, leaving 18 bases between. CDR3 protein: CASSSAGTRSYEQYF. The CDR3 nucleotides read TGTGCCAGCAGCTCGGCCGGGACACGTTCTTACGAGCAGTACTTC.

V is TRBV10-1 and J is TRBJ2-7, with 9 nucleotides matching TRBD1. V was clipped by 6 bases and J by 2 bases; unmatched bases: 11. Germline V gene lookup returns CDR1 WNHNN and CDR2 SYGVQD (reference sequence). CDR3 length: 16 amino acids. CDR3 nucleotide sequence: TGCGCCAGCAGCAGCCCCAGGGACAGGGAAACCTACGAGCAGTACTTC. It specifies CASSSPRDRETYEQYF.

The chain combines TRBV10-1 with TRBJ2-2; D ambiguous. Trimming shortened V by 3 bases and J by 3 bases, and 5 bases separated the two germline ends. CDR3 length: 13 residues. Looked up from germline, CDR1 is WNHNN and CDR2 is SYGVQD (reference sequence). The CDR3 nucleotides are TGCGCCAGCAGTGACTCAGACACCGGGGAGCTGTTTTTT. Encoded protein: CASSDSDTGELFF.

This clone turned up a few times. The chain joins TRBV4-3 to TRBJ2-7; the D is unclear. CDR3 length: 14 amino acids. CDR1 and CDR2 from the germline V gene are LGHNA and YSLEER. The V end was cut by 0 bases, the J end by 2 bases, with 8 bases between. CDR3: CASSQDLAAYEQYF. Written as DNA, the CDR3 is TGCGCCAGCAGCCAAGACTTGGCGGCCTACGAGCAGTACTTC.

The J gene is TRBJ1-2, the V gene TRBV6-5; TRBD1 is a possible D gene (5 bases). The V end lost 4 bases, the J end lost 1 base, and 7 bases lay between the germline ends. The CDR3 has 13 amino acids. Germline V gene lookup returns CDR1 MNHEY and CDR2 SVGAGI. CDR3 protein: CASSSQGNYGYTF. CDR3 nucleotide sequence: TGTGCCAGCAGTTCCCAGGGTAACTATGGCTACACCTTC.

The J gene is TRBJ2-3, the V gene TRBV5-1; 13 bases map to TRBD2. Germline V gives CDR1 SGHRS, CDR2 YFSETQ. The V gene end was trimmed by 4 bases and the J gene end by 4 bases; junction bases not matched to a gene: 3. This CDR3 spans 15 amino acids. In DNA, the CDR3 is TGCGCCAGCAGCACCGGACTAGCGGGGGCAGATACGCAGTATTTT. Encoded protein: CASSTGLAGADTQYF.

The CDR3 reads CASFDPFRADTQYF. The CDR3 DNA sequence: TGTGCCAGCTTTGACCCATTCAGGGCAGATACGCAGTATTTT. The chain joins TRBV6-5 to TRBJ2-3; D possibly corresponds to TRBD1 (5 bases). Germline V gives CDR1 MNHEY, CDR2 SVGAGI. The V end was cut by 8 bases, the J end by 4 bases, with 16 bases between. This CDR3 has 14 residues.

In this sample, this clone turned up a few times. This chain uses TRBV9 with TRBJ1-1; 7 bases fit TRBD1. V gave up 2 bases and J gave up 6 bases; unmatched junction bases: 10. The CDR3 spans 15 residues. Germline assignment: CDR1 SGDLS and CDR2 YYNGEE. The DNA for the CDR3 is TGTGCCAGCAGCGTGCTGACAGGGAGCGACCCTGAAGCTTTCTTT. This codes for CASSVLTGSDPEAFF.

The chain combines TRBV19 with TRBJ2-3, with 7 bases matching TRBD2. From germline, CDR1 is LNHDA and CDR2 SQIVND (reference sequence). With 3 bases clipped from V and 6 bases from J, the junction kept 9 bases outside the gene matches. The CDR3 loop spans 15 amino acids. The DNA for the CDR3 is TGTGCCAGTAGTATGGGAAGCGGGAATGTCGATACGCAGTATTTT. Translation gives CASSMGSGNVDTQYF.

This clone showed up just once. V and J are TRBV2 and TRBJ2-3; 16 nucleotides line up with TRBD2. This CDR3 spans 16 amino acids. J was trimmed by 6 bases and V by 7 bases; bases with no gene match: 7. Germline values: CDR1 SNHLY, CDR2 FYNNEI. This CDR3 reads CASTLGLAGGSDTQYF. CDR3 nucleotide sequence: TGTGCCAGCACATTGGGACTAGCGGGAGGGAGCGATACGCAGTATTTT. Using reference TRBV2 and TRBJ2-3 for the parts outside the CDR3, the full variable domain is EPEVTQTPSHQVTQMGQEVILRCVPISNHLYFYWYRQILGQKVEFLVSFYNNEISEKSEIFDDQFSVERPDGSNFTLKIRSTKLEDSAMYFCASTLGLAGGSDTQYFGPGTRLTVL.

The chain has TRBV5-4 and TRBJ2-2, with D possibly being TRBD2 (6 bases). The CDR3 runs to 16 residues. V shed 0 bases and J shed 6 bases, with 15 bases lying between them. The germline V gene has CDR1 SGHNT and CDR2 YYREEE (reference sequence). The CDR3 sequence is CASSLAEGLKSGELFF. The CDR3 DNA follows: TGTGCCAGCAGCTTGGCCGAGGGACTCAAATCCGGGGAGCTGTTTTTT.

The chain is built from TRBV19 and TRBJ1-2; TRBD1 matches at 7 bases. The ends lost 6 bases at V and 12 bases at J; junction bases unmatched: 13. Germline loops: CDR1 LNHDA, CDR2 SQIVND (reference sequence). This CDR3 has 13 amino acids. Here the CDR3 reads CASRFLLEGAHTF. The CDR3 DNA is TGTGCCAGTAGGTTCCTCCTCGAGGGGGCTCACACCTTC.